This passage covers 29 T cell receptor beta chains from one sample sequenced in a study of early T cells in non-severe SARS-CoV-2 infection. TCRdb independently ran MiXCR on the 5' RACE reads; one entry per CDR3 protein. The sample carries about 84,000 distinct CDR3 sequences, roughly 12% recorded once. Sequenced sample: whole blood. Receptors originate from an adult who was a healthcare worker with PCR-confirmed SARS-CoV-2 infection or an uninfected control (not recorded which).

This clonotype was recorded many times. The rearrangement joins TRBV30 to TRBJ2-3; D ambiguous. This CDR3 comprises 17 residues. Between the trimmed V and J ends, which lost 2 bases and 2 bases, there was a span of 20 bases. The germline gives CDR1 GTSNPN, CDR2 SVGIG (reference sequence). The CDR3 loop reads CAWSRPIGQVSTDTQYF. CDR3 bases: TGTGCCTGGAGTAGACCGATCGGGCAAGTATCCACAGATACGCAGTATTTT.

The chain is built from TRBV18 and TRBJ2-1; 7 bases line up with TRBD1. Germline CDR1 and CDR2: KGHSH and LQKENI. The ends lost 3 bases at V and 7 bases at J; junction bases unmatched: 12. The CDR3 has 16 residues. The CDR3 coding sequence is TGTGCCAGCTCACCGGGACAGAGGGCCGCTGGGAATGAGCAGTTCTTC. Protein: CASSPGQRAAGNEQFF.

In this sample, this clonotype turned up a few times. CDR3 sequence (DNA): TGTGCCAGCAGTTACTCAGGCGGTGAGCAGTTCTTC. Translated: CASSYSGGEQFF. The rearrangement joins TRBV6-5 to TRBJ2-1; the D is unclear. CDR3 length: 12 amino acids. Trimming stripped 0 bases from V and 9 bases from J, with 6 bases between. The germline gives CDR1 MNHEY, CDR2 SVGAGI.

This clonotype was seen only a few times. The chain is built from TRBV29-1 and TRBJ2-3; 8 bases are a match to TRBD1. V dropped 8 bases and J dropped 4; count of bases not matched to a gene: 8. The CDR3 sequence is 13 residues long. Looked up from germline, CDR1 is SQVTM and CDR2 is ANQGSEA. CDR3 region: CSHGQGRSDTQYF. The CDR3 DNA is TGCAGCCACGGACAGGGTAGATCAGATACGCAGTATTTT.

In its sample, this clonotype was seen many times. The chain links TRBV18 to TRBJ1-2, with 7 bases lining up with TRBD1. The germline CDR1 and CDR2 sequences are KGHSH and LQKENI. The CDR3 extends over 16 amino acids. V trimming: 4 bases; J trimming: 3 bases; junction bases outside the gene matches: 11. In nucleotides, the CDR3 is TGTGCCAGCTCACAGAATAGCCCCGGGACAGACTATGGCTACACCTTC. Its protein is CASSQNSPGTDYGYTF.

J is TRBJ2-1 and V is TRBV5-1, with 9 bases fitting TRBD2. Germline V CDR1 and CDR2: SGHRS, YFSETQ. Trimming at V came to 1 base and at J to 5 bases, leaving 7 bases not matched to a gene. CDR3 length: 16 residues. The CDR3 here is CASSLTLAGSNNEQFF. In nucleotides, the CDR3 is TGCGCCAGCAGCTTGACGCTAGCGGGGTCTAACAATGAGCAGTTCTTC.

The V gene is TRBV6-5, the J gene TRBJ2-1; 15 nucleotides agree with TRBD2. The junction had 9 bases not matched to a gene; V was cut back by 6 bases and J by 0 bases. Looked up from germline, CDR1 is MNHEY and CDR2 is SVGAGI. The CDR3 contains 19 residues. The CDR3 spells CASSPTGTSGGYSYNEQFF. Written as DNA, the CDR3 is TGTGCCAGCAGCCCTACCGGGACTAGCGGGGGGTACTCCTACAATGAGCAGTTCTTC.

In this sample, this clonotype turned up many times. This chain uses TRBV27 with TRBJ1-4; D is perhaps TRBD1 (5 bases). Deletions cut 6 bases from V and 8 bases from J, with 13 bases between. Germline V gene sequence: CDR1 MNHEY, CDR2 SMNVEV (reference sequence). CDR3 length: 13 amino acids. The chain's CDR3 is CASSRAGREKLFF. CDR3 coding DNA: TGTGCCAGCAGCAGGGCCGGGAGAGAAAAACTGTTTTTT.

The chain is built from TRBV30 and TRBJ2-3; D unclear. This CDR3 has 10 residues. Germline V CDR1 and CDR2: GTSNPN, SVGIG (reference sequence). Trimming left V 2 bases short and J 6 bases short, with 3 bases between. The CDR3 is CAWSLDTQYF. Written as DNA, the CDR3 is TGTGCCTGGAGTTTGGATACGCAGTATTTT.

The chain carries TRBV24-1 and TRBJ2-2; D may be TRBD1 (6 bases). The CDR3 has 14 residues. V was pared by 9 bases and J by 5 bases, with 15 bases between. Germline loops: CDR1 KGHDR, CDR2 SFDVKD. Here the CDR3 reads CATSPWGQTGELFF. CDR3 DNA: TGTGCCACCTCCCCCTGGGGGCAAACCGGGGAGCTGTTTTTT.

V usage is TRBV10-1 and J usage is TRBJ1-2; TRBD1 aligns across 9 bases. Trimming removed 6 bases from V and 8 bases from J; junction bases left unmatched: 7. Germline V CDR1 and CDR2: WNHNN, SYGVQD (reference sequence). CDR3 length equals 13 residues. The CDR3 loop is CASSTGQGHGYTF. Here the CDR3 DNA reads TGCGCCAGCAGCACGGGACAGGGTCACGGCTACACCTTC.

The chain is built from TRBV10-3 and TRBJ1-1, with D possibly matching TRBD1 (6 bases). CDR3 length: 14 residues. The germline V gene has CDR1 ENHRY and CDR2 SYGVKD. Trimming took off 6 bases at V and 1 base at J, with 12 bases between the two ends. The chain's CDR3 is CAIRPTGQNTEAFF. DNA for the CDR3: TGTGCCATCAGACCCACAGGGCAGAACACTGAAGCTTTCTTT.

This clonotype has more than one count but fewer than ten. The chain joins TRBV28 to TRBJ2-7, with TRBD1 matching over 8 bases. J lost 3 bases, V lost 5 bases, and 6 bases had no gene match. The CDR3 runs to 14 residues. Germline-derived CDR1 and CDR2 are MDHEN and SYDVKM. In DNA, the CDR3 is TGTGCCAGCAGTAGACACGGGACAGGCTACGAGCAGTACTTC. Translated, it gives CASSRHGTGYEQYF.

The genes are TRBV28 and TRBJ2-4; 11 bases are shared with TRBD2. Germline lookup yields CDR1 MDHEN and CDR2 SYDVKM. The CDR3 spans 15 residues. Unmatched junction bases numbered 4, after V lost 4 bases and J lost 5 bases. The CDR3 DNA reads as TGTGCCAGCAGTTCCCCGGGACTAGCGGAAAACATTCAGTACTTC. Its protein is CASSSPGLAENIQYF. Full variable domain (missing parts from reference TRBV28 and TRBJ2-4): DVKVTQSSRYLVKRTGEKVFLECVQDMDHENMFWYRQDPGLGLRLIYFSYDVKMKEKGDIPEGYSVSREKKERFSLILESASTNQTSMYLCASSSPGLAENIQYFGAGTRLSVL.

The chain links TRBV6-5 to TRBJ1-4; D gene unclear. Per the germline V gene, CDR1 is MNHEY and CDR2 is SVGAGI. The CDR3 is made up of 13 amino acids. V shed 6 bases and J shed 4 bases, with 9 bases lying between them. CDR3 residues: CASSPLGNEKLFF. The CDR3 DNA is TGTGCCAGCAGCCCCTTGGGTAATGAAAAACTGTTTTTT.

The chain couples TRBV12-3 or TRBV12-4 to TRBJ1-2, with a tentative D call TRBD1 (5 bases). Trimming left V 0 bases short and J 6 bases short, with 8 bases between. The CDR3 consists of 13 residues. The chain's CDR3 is CASSLAGRDGYTF. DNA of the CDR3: TGTGCCAGCAGTTTAGCAGGCAGGGATGGCTACACCTTC.

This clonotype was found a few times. CDR3 protein: CASRIAGGLEQYF. The CDR3 DNA is TGTGCCAGCAGGATAGCGGGAGGGCTCGAGCAGTACTTC. The rearrangement joins TRBV12-3 or TRBV12-4 to TRBJ2-7, with 11 bases matching TRBD2. V shed 6 bases, J shed 6 bases, and the junction held 4 bases outside the gene matches. This CDR3 spans 13 amino acids.

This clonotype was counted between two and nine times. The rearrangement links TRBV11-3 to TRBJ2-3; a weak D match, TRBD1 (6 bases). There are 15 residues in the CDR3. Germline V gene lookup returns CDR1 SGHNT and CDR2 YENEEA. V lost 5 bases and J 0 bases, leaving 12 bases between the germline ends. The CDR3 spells CASSRRGQSTDTQYF. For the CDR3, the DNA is TGTGCCAGCAGCCGACGTGGACAGAGCACAGATACGCAGTATTTT.

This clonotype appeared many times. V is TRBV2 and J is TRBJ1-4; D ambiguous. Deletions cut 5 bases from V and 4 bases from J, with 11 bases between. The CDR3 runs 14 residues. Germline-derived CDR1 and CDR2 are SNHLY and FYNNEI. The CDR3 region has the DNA TGTGCCAGCAGTCCTGACGGGATTAATGAAAAACTGTTTTTT. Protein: CASSPDGINEKLFF.

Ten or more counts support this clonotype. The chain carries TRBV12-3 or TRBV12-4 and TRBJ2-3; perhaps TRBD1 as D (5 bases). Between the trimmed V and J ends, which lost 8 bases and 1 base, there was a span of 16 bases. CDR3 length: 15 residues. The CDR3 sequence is CASANQGFGTDTQYF. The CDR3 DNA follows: TGTGCCAGCGCCAACCAGGGTTTCGGCACAGATACGCAGTATTTT.

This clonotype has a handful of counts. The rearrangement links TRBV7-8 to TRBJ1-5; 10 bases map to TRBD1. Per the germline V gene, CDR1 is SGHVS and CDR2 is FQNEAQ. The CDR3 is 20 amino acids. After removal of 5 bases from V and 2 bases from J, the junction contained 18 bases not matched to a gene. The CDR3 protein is CASSTSPTRDRGWGNQPQHF. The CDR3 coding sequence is TGTGCCAGCAGCACATCCCCGACCAGGGACAGGGGCTGGGGCAATCAGCCCCAGCATTTT.

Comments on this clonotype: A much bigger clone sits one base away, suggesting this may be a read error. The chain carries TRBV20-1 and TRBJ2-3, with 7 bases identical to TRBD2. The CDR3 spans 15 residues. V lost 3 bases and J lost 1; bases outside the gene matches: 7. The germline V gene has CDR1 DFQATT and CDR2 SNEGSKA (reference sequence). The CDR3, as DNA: TGCAGTGCTAGTTACGGGGGGACTGGCACAGATACGCAGTATTTT. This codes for CSASYGGTGTDTQYF.

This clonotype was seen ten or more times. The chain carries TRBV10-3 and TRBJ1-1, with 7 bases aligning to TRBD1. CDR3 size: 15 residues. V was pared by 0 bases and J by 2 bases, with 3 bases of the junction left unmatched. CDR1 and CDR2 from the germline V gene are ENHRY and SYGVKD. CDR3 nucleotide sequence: TGTGCCATCAGTGAGTCGGGGACAGATAACACTGAAGCTTTCTTT. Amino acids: CAISESGTDNTEAFF.

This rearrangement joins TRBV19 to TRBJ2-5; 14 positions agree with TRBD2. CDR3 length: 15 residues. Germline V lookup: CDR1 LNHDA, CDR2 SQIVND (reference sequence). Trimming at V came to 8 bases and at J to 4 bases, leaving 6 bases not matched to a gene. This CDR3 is CASSGLAGAGETQYF. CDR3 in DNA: TGTGCCAGTTCGGGACTAGCGGGAGCGGGAGAGACCCAGTACTTC.

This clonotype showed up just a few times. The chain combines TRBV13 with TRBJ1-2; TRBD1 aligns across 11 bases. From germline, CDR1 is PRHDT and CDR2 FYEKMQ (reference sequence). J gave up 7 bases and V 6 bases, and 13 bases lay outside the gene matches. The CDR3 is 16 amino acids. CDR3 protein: CASSLGLRTGGLGYTF. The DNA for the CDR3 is TGTGCCAGCAGTCTAGGTTTGCGGACAGGGGGCCTTGGCTACACCTTC.

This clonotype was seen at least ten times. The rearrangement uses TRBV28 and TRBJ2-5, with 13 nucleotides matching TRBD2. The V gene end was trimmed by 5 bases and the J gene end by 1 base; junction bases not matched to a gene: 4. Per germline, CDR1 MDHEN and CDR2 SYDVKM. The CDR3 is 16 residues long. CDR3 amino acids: CASSPTSGGFQETQYF. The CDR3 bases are TGTGCCAGCAGTCCGACTAGCGGGGGGTTCCAAGAGACCCAGTACTTC.

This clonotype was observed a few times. The CDR3 loop reads CSGLLNSGRVYNEQFF. Here the CDR3 DNA reads TGCAGCGGTTTGTTGAATAGCGGGAGGGTTTACAATGAGCAGTTCTTC. The rearrangement joins TRBV29-1 to TRBJ2-1; TRBD2 matches at 11 bases. Germline assignment: CDR1 SQVTM and CDR2 ANQGSEA. The CDR3 has 16 amino acids. The junction had 12 bases not matched to a gene; V was cut back by 7 bases and J by 4 bases.

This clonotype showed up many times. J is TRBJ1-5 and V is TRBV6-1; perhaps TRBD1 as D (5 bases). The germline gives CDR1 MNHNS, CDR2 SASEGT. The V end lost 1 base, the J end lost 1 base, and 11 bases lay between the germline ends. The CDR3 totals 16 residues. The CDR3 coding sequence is TGTGCCAGCAGTGAAGGCCTGGCAGGGAGCAATCAGCCCCAGCATTTT. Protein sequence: CASSEGLAGSNQPQHF.

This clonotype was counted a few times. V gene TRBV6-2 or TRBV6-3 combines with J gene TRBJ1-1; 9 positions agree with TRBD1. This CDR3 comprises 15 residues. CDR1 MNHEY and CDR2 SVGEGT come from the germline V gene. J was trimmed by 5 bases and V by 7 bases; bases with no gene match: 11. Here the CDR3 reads CASIPRDREFTEAFF. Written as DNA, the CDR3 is TGTGCCAGCATTCCGCGGGACAGGGAATTTACTGAAGCTTTCTTT.